The T cell receptor beta chain under discussion was sequenced for a study of blood T cell repertoires in COVID-19. Study-wide context: From the United States, Italy and Spain came samples of acute and convalescent COVID-19.

There are 16 residues in the CDR3. This table comes from immunoSEQ multiplex PCR, and its TCRdb copy is limited to in-frame clones, with some not included. The table records roughly 80,000 clones, roughly 80% of them present only once. The rearrangement joins TRBV21-1 to TRBJ1-3; the listed D gene, TRBD1, was not tested against the DNA. TRBV21-1 is an annotated pseudogene. The source material was peripheral blood. This receptor was obtained from a woman in her sixties with acute or convalescent COVID-19. CDR3 nucleotide sequence: TGTGCCAGCGCAACGGGGGACAGCGAGTGCGGAAACACCATATATTTT. Its translation: CASATGDSECGNTIYF.